This T cell receptor (beta chain) is drawn from a study of identical twins. A few counts support this clonotype. Its antigen is unknown. Carrying unique molecular identifiers, the cDNA also gained a universal primer site through template switching. TCRdb reprocessed the 5' RACE reads with MiXCR, giving one entry per CDR3 protein. The table includes over 550,000 distinct CDR3 sequences, around 7.5% detected once. Study-wide results and limits: Conclusions relied on cross-sectional statistical analysis, not following the same donors. Invariant MAIT and iNKT cells may have partly biased zero-insertion analyses.

V gave up 5 bases and J gave up 3 bases; unmatched junction bases: 7. Germline CDR1 MDHEN, CDR2 SYDVKM. The CDR3 spans 15 residues. This same sample was also part of a study on yellow fever vaccine responses in identical twins.

This rearrangement joins TRBV28 to TRBJ2-4, with TRBD1 identical over 7 bases. This TCR was recovered from a woman younger than 30 in good health. The sequencing input was PBMCs. CDR3 sequence: CASSVTRDSKNIQYF. The DNA for the CDR3 is TGTGCCAGCAGTGTTACCCGGGACAGCAAAAACATTCAGTACTTC.